This T cell receptor (beta chain) emerged from a study of blood T cell repertoires in COVID-19 (dated by TCRdb to 2019 to 2021). Regarding the research as a whole: The collaborator samples originated in the United States, Italy and Spain and spanned the acute and convalescent phases of COVID-19. Deeply sampled blood TCRbeta repertoires from subjects exposed to, actively infected with, or recovered from COVID-19 were included in the dataset. Sample metadata almost always included a de-identified subject ID, COVID-19 status, age in years and sex. The repertoires were released in a freely available public database intended as a resource for research on the immune response to SARS-CoV-2. The prospective study material was composed of cDNA or gDNA derived from T cells, B-cell-depleted T cells, or PBMCs. The samples were drawn from the first 160 participants of the ongoing ImmuneRACE study and from some 1,300 subjects provided by 6 global collaborators. Where available, HLA class I and class II types were obtained from metadata supplied by the sample provider rather than from assay-based typing. On the study overall, not on this receptor specifically: How much clinical and demographic metadata was included differed by source and by participant, and the metadata was provided uncurated.

About this clone: What this receptor recognizes is not known. Base qualities are missing; no much larger clone stands one base away.

TCRbeta CDR3 regions were amplified from genomic DNA using the immunoSEQ Assay, a bias-controlled multiplex PCR. The study's own analysis went as follows. The number of nucleated cells in each sample was estimated from the amplification of reference gene primers within the assay. To quantify the absolute abundance of each unique TCRbeta CDR3 rearrangement, sequence reads were collapsed and filtered. For each sample, productive Simpson clonality was calculated by taking the square root of Simpson's diversity index across productive rearrangements. TCRdb took over this immuneACCESS table, retaining in-frame rearrangements with V and J assigned. Such tables are incomplete; in checked studies, under half of the missing clones stem from an unresolved V gene, and the remainder is unexplained. The V and J calls and clone size are taken from that table; D and trimming were inferred from the DNA. This sample comprises over 150,000 clones, around four fifths of them detected only once. The ten largest clonotypes hold under 10% of the sample.

One collaborating source in Seattle enrolled patients while the patients were actively infected and followed the patients over time throughout the course of disease. Each collaborating institution followed its own protocols to collect whole blood in K2EDTA tubes. For TCRbeta analysis, collaborators shipped samples in one of three forms: frozen whole blood, isolated PBMCs, or DNA extracted from either of those sample types. The clonotype originates from a woman in her seventies with COVID-19, enrolled during active disease. Sequenced material: peripheral blood.

In nucleotide form, the sequence is TGTGCCACCATGGTGGCTAGCGGTAACACCGGGGAGCTGTTTTTT. This codes for CATMVASGNTGELFF. This chain joins TRBV15 to TRBJ2-2; TRBD2 fits 7 bases in the junction. The CDR3 runs 15 residues from the cysteine to the phenylalanine. Only CDR3 DNA is held: 45 bases, read in frame from base 1. From a lookup of the germline V gene (reference sequence), CDR1 and CDR2 are LNHNV and YYDKDF. After removal of 7 bases from V and 2 bases from J, the junction retains 7 bases not matched to a gene.